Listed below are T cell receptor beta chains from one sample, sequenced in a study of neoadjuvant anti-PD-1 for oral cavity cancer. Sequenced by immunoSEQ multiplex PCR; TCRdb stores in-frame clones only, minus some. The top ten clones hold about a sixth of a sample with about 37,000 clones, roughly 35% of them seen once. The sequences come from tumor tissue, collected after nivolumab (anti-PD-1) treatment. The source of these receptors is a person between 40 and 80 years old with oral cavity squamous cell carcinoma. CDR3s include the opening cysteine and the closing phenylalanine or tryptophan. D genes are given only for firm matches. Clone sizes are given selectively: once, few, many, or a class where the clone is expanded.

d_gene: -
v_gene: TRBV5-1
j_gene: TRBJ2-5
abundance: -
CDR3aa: CASSYNRGAETQYF
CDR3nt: TGCGCCAGCAGTTACAATCGAGGCGCTGAGACCCAGTACTTC

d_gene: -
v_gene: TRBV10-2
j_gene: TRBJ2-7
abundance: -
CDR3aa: CASSESSSEQYF
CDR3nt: TGCGCCAGCAGTGAGTCGAGTAGCGAGCAGTACTTC

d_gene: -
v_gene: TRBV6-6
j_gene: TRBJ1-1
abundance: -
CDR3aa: CASSSGGGRDTEAFF
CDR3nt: TGTGCCAGCAGTTCCGGAGGGGGGCGAGACACTGAAGCTTTCTTT

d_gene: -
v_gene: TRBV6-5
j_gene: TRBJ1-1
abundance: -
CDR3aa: CASSRLNTEAFF
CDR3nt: TGTGCCAGCAGCCGGTTGAACACTGAAGCTTTCTTT

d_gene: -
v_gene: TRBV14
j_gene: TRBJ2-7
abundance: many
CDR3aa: CASSQEPGSYEQYF
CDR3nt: TGTGCCAGCAGCCAAGAACCTGGGTCCTACGAGCAGTACTTC

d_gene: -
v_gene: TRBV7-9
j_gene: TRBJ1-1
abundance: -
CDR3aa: CASSLDPGRGTEAFF
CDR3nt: TGTGCCAGCAGCTTAGACCCGGGCCGGGGAACTGAAGCTTTCTTT

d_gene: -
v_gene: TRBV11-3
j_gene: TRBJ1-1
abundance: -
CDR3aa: CASSLDYNTEAFF
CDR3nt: TGTGCCAGCAGCTTAGATTACAACACTGAAGCTTTCTTT

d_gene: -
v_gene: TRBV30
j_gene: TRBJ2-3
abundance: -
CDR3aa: CAWSKDYGNYRTDTQYF
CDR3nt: TGTGCCTGGAGTAAGGACTACGGCAACTATCGCACAGATACGCAGTATTTT

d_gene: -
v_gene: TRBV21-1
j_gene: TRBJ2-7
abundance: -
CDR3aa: CASSKSRQADVDEQYF
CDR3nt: TGTGCCAGCAGCAAATCCCGACAGGCCGACGTAGACGAGCAGTACTTC

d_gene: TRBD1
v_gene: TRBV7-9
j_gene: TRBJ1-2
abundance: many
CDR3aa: CASSFSGQGVFVYTF
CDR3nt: TGTGCCAGCAGCTTTAGCGGACAGGGAGTTTTTGTCTACACCTTC

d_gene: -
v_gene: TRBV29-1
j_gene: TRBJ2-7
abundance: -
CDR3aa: CSVEGSYEQYF
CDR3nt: TGCAGCGTTGAAGGCAGTTACGAGCAGTACTTC

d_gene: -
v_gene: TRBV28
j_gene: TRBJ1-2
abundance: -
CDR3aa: CASSLNFRASGYTF
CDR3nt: TGTGCCAGCAGTTTAAATTTCAGGGCGAGTGGCTACACCTTC

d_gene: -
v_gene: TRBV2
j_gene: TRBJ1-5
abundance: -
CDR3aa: CASSPGASQPQHF
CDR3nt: TGTGCCAGCAGTCCAGGGGCCAGCCAGCCCCAGCATTTT

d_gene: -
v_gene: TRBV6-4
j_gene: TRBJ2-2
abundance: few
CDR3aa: CASSDPNTGELFF
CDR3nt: TGTGCCAGCAGTGACCCCAACACCGGGGAGCTGTTTTTT

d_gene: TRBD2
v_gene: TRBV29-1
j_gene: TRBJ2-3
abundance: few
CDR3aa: CSLPGLAGNTQYF
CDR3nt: TGCAGCTTACCGGGACTAGCGGGGAATACGCAGTATTTT

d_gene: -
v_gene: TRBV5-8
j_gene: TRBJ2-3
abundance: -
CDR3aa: CASSLPWGTDTQYF
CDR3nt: TGTGCCAGCAGCCTCCCCTGGGGCACAGATACGCAGTATTTT

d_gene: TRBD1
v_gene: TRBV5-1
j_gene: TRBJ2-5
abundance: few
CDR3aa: CASSIEPTGLQETQYF
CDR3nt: TGCGCCAGCAGCATCGAACCGACAGGGTTACAAGAGACCCAGTACTTC

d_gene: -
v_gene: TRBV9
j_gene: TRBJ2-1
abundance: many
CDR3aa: CASSVATNEQFF
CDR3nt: TGTGCCAGCAGCGTAGCTACCAATGAGCAGTTCTTC

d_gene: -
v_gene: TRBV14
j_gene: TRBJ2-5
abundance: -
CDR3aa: CASSRGWRAAMGTQYF
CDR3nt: TGTGCCAGCAGCCGGGGGTGGCGGGCAGCCATGGGGACCCAGTACTTC

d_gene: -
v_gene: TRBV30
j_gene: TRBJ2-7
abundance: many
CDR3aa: CAWSHSYEQYF
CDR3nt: TGTGCCTGGAGTCACTCCTACGAGCAGTACTTC

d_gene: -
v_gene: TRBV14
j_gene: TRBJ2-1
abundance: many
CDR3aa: CASSRPGTLGRYNEQFF
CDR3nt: TGTGCCAGCAGCCGGCCCGGGACCCTAGGGCGCTACAATGAGCAGTTCTTC

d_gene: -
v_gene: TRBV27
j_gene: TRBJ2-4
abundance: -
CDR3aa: CASSSPGLAKNIQYF
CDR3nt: TGTGCCAGCAGTTCCCCTGGGCTAGCCAAAAACATTCAGTACTTC

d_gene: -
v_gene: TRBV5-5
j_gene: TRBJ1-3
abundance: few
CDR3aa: CASSFRLTGNTIYF
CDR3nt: TGTGCCAGCAGCTTCCGCTTGACTGGAAACACCATATATTTT

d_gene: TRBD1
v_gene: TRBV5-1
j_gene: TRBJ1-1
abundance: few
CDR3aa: CASSIRTGGASRTEAFF
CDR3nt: TGCGCCAGCAGCATCAGGACAGGGGGCGCATCGAGAACTGAAGCTTTCTTT

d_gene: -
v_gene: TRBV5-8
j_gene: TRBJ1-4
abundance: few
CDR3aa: CASSLGQREKLFF
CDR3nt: TGTGCCAGCAGCTTGGGGCAGCGAGAAAAACTGTTTTTT

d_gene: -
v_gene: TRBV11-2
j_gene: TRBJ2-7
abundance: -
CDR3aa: CASSLGATDLPYEQYF
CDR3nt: TGTGCCAGCAGCTTAGGGGCGACAGATCTTCCTTACGAGCAGTACTTC

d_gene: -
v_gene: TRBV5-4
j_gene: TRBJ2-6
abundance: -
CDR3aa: CASSLVWGSGANVLTF
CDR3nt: TGTGCCAGCAGCTTGGTCTGGGGTAGTGGGGCCAACGTCCTGACTTTC

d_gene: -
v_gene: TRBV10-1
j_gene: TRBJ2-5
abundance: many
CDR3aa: CARLHAGRPLQETQYF
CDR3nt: TGCGCCAGACTTCACGCGGGGCGACCGCTGCAAGAGACCCAGTACTTC

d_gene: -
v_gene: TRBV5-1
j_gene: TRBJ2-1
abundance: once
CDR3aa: CASSSTLAGREQFF
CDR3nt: TGCGCCAGCAGCTCCACTCTCGCCGGCCGGGAGCAGTTCTTC

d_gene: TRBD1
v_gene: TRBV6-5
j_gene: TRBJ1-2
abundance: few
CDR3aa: CASRMTGSDYGYTF
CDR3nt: TGTGCCAGCAGAATGACAGGGTCCGACTATGGCTACACCTTC

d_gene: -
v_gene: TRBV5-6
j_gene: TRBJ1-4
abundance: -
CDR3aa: CASSWGRRGNEKLFF
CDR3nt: TGTGCCAGCAGCTGGGGGCGTAGGGGGAATGAAAAACTGTTTTTT

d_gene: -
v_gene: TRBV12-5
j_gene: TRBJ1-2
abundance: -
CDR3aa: CASVASPGPINYGYTF
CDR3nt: TGTGCTAGTGTCGCGAGCCCGGGACCGATTAACTATGGCTACACCTTC

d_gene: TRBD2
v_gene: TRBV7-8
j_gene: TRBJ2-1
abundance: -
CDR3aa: CASSSGMGLENEQFF
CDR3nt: TGTGCCAGCAGCTCGGGGATGGGACTAGAAAATGAGCAGTTCTTC

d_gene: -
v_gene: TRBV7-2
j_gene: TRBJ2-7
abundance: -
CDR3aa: CASSLGPAGEQYF
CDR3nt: TGTGCCAGCAGCTTAGGGCCAGCTGGCGAGCAGTACTTC

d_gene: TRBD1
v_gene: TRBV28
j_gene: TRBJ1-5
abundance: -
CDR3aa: CASSLSQGAGRNQPQHF
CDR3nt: TGTGCCAGCAGTTTATCACAGGGGGCTGGAAGGAATCAGCCCCAGCATTTT

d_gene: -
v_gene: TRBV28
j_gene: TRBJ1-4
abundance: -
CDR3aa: CASSVRKNEKLFF
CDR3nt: TGTGCCAGCTCGGTGAGGAAGAATGAAAAACTGTTTTTT

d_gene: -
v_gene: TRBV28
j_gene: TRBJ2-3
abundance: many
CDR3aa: CASAFVSGTDTQYF
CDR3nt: TGTGCCAGCGCGTTTGTATCTGGCACAGATACGCAGTATTTT

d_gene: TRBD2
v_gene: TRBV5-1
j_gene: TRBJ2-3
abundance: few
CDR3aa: CASSFSGGITLSTDTQYF
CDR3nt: TGCGCCAGCAGCTTTAGCGGGGGCATCACACTTAGCACAGATACGCAGTATTTT

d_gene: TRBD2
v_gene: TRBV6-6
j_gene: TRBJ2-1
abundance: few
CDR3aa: CATSTGAGEGNEQFF
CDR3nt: TGTGCCACCTCCACCGGGGCGGGAGAGGGCAATGAGCAGTTCTTC